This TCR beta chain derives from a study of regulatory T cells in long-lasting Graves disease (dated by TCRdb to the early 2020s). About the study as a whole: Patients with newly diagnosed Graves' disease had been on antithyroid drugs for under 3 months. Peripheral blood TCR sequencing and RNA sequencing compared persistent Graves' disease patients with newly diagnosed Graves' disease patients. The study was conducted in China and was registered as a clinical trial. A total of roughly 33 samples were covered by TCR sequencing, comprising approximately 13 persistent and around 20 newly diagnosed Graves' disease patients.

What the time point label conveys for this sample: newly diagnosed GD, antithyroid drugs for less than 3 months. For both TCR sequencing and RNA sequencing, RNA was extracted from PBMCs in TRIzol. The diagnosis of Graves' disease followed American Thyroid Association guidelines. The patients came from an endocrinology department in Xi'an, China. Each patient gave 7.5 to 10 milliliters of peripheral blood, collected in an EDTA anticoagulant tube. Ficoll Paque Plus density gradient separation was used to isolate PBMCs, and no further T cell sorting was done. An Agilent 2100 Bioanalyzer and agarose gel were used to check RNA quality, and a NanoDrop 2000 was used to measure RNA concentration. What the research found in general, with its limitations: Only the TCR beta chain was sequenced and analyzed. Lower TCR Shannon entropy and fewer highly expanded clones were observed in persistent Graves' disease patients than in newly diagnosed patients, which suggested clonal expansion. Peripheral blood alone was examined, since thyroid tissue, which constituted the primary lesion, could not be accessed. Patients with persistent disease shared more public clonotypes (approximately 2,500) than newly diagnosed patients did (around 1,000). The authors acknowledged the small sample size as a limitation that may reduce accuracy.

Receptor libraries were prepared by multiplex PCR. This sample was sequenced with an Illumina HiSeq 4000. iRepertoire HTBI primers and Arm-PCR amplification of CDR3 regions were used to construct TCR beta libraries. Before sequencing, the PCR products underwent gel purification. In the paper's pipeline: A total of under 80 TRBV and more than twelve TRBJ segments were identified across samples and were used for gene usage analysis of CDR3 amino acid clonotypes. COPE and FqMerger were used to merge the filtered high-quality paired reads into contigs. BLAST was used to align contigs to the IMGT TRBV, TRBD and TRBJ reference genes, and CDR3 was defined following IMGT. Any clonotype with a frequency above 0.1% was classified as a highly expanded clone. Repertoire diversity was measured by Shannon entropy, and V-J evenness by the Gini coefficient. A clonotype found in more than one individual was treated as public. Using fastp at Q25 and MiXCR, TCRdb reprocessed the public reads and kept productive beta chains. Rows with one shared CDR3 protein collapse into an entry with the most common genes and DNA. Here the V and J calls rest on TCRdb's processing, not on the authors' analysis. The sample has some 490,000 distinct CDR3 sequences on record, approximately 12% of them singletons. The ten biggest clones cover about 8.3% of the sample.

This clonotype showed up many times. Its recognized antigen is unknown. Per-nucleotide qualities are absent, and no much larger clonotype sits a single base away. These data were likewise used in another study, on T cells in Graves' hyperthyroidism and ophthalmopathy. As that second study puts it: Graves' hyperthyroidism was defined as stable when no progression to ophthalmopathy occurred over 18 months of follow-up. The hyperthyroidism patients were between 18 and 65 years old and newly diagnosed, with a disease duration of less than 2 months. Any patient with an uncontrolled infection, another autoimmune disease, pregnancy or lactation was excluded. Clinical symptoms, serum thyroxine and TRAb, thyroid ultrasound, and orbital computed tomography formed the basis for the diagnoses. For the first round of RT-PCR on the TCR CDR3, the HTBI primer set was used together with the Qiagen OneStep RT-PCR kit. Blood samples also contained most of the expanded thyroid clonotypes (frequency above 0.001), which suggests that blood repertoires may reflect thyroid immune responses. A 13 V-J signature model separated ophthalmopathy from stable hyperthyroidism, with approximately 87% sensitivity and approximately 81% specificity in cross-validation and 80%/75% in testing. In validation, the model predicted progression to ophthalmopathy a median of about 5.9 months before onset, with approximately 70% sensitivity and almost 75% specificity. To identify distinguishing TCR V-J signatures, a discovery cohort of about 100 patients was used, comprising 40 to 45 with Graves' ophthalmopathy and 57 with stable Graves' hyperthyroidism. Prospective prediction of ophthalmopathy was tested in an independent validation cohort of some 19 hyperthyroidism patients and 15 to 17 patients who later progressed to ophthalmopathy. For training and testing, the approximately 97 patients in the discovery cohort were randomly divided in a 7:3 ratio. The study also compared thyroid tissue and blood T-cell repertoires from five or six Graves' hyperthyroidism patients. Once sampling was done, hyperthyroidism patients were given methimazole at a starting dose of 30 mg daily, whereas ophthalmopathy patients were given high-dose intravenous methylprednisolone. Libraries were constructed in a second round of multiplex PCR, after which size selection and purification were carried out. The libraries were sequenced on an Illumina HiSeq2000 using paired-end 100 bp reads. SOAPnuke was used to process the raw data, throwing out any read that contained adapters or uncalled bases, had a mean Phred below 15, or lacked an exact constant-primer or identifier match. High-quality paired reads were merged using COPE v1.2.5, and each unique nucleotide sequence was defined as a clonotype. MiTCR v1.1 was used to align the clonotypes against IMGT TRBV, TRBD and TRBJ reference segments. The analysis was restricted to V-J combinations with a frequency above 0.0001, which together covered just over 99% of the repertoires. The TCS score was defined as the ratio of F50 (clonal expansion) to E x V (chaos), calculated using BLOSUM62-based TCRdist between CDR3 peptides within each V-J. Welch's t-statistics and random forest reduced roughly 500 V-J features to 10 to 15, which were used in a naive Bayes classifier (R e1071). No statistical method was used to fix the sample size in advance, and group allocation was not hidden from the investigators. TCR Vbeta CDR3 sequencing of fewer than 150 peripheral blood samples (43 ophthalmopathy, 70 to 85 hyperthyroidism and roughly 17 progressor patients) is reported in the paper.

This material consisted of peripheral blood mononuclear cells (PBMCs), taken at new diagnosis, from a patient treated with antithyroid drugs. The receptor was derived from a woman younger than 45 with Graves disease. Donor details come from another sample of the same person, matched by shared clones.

The nucleotides are TGTGCCAGCAGTTCCCACAGGGGTGACTCCTACGAGCAGTACTTC. Its translation is CASSSHRGDSYEQYF. This chain joins TRBV28 to TRBJ2-7, with 7 bases matching TRBD1. CDR1 and CDR2 (MDHEN, SYDVKM) derive from the germline V gene. The CDR3 numbers 15 residues from cysteine through phenylalanine. The retained sequence is limited to the CDR3, 45 bases, with the frame set at the first base. For this chain, trimming is 4 bases at the V end and 0 bases at the J end, and the number of junction bases without a gene match is 6.